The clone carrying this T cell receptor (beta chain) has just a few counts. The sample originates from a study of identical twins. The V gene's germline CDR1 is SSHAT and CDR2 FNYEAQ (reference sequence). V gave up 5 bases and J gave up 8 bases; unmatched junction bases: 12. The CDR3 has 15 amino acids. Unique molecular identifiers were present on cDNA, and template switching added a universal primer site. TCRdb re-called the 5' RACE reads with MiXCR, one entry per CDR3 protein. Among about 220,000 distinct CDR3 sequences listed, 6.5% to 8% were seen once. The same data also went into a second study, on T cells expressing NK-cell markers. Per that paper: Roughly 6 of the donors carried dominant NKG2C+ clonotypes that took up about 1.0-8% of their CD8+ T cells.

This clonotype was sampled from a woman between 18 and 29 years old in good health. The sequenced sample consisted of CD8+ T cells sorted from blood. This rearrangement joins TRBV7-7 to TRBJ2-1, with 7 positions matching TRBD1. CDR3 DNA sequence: TGTGCCAGCAGCGCCGACCCGGGACAGTGGGATGAGCAGTTCTTC. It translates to CASSADPGQWDEQFF.